These 28 T cell receptor beta chains share one sample of origin, sequenced in a study of blood T cell repertoires in COVID-19. Data came from immunoSEQ multiplex PCR; TCRdb stores just in-frame clones and leaves some out. Of 200,000 to 300,000 clones listed, 84% are singletons. What was sequenced was peripheral blood. All receptors derive from a man in his fifties or sixties with acute or convalescent COVID-19.

The chain is built from TRBV9 and TRBJ2-1; D perhaps matches TRBD1 (6 bases). V lost 3 bases to trimming and J lost 4 bases, with 17 bases between them. The CDR3 has 16 residues. CDR1 SGDLS and CDR2 YYNGEE come from the germline V gene. CDR3 nucleotides: TGTGCCAGCAGCGCACAGACAGGTGAGCGTTACAATGAGCAGTTCTTC. Its translation is CASSAQTGERYNEQFF.

This clone was observed a handful of times. The rearrangement uses TRBV12-5 and TRBJ1-1, with no clear D. The V end lost 3 bases, the J end lost 3 bases, and 11 bases lay between the germline ends. CDR3 length equals 14 residues. In germline, CDR1 is LGHNT, CDR2 FRNRAP. Written as DNA, the CDR3 is TGTGCTAGTGGTTTCATCGGCGGGTACACTGAAGCTTTCTTT. Translated: CASGFIGGYTEAFF.

CDR3 DNA sequence: TGTGCCAGCAGTACCGGGACAGTCGGGACCTACGAGCAGTACTTC. Protein sequence: CASSTGTVGTYEQYF. This chain links TRBV6-5 with TRBJ2-7; 7 positions agree with TRBD1. This CDR3 spans 15 amino acids. The germline CDR1 and CDR2 sequences are MNHEY and SVGAGI. Trimming at V came to 5 bases and at J to 2 bases, leaving 9 bases not matched to a gene.

This clone was seen more than once but under ten times. V and J are TRBV5-6 and TRBJ2-7; the D is unclear. Germline V gene data show CDR1 as SGHDT and CDR2 as YYEEEE. V was clipped by 2 bases and J by 3 bases, with 9 bases between them. This CDR3 comprises 13 residues. The CDR3 here is CASSFLNSYEQYF. CDR3 nucleotides: TGTGCCAGCAGCTTTTTGAACAGCTACGAGCAGTACTTC.

The chain carries TRBV18 and TRBJ2-1; D gene uncertain. This CDR3 is 14 amino acids long. Trimming took 6 bases from V and 4 from J, leaving 13 bases between them. From germline, CDR1 is KGHSH and CDR2 LQKENI. CDR3 protein: CASSSLGGYNEQFF. CDR3 in DNA: TGTGCCAGCTCGTCGCTCGGTGGTTACAATGAGCAGTTCTTC.

The chain joins TRBV5-8 to TRBJ2-1; the match to TRBD2 covers 10 bases. This CDR3 is 17 amino acids long. The V and J ends lost 2 bases and 9 bases, in that order; junction bases with no gene match: 14. Germline assignment: CDR1 SGHTS and CDR2 YDEGEE. The CDR3 DNA follows: TGTGCCAGCAGCTTCTATGGGGGGCTAGCGGGAGTTTCTGAGCAGTTCTTC. It specifies CASSFYGGLAGVSEQFF.

The V gene is TRBV7-3, the J gene TRBJ1-4; D remains ambiguous. V was trimmed by 3 bases and J by 8 bases, leaving 16 bases between them. The CDR3 runs to 15 residues. Germline CDR1 reads SGHTA; CDR2 reads FQGTGA. CDR3: CASSFYEGQREKLFF. DNA of the CDR3: TGTGCCAGCAGCTTCTATGAGGGCCAAAGAGAAAAACTGTTTTTT.

This chain links TRBV29-1 with TRBJ1-1; 7 positions agree with TRBD1. The CDR3 extends over 15 amino acids. Trimming removed 5 bases from V and 2 bases from J; junction bases left unmatched: 11. Germline CDR1 SQVTM, CDR2 ANQGSEA. The CDR3 loop reads CSVSYRGKGNTEAFF. For the CDR3, the DNA is TGCAGCGTTTCTTACAGGGGAAAAGGAAACACTGAAGCTTTCTTT.

This chain joins TRBV15 and TRBJ2-5; maybe TRBD2 (5 bases). The germline gives CDR1 LNHNV, CDR2 YYDKDF (reference sequence). Trimming removed 1 base at V and 5 bases at J, with 17 bases between. This CDR3 region has 16 residues. Written as DNA, the CDR3 is TGTGCCACCAGCAGAGCAATTAGAGAGGGCCGGGAGACCCAGTACTTC. It specifies CATSRAIREGRETQYF.

The V and J genes are TRBV7-6 and TRBJ2-2, with 7 bases that match TRBD1. Germline V gene data show CDR1 as SGHVS and CDR2 as FNYEAQ. This CDR3 region has 16 residues. V gave up 1 base and J gave up 2 bases; unmatched junction bases: 4. The CDR3 region has the DNA TGTGCCAGCAGCTTAGACGCAGGGGGAAACACCGGGGAGCTGTTTTTT. Its translation is CASSLDAGGNTGELFF.

This clone was found a few times. The J gene is TRBJ1-1, the V gene TRBV11-2, with D possibly being TRBD1 (5 bases). V was trimmed by 3 bases and J by 1 base, leaving 9 bases between them. CDR1 and CDR2 from the germline V gene are SGHAT and FQNNGV. The CDR3 is 14 amino acids. CDR3 bases: TGTGCCAGCAGCTTGGGGCCAGGGAACACTGAAGCTTTCTTT. It codes for CASSLGPGNTEAFF.

The chain links TRBV7-2 to TRBJ2-3; 8 nucleotides match TRBD2. The germline V gene encodes CDR1 SGHTA and CDR2 FQGNSA. There are 15 residues in the CDR3. The J segment lost 7 bases and the V segment lost 5 bases, leaving 11 bases of the junction unmatched. The CDR3 spells CASSPRGGIAYTQYF. As DNA, the CDR3 is TGTGCCAGCAGCCCACGGGGGGGGATAGCTTATACGCAGTATTTT.

V is TRBV12-5 and J is TRBJ1-2; unclear D gene. CDR1 LGHNT and CDR2 FRNRAP come from the germline V gene. The CDR3 has 15 residues. V was shortened by 0 bases and J by 9 bases, with 17 bases between the two germline ends. CDR3 DNA: TGTGCTAGTGGTTTGGTACCTGGATCCCCAGGAAGCTACACCTTC. As protein: CASGLVPGSPGSYTF.

The rearrangement uses TRBV7-8 and TRBJ1-5; TRBD1 agrees at 8 bases. The germline V gene has CDR1 SGHVS and CDR2 FQNEAQ. V gave up 4 bases and J gave up 1 base; unmatched junction bases: 12. CDR3 length: 18 amino acids. The CDR3 sequence is CASSSAGTGKPSNQPQHF. CDR3 coding DNA: TGTGCCAGCAGCTCGGCCGGGACAGGTAAACCGAGCAATCAGCCCCAGCATTTT.

In this sample, this clone turned up once. One end of the junction does not line up with germline, which may come from a read error. The chain links TRBV27 to TRBJ2-5, with 8 bases that match TRBD2. The CDR3 has 15 amino acids. In germline, CDR1 is MNHEY, CDR2 SMNVEV (reference sequence). CDR3 sequence reads: CASSVSLAVQETQYF. CDR3 DNA: TGTGCCAGCAGTGTATCACTAGCGGTACAAGAGACCCAGTACTTC.

V gene TRBV18 combines with J gene TRBJ1-2; 10 bases map to TRBD1. Germline trimming cut 4 bases from V and 8 bases from J; bases unmatched to any gene: 7. The CDR3 length is 14 residues. Germline loops: CDR1 KGHSH, CDR2 LQKENI. This CDR3 reads CASSRRDRGEGYTF. As DNA, the CDR3 is TGTGCCAGCTCACGGAGGGACAGGGGTGAAGGCTACACCTTC.

The V and J genes are TRBV9 and TRBJ2-7, with 9 bases lining up with TRBD1. This CDR3 is 14 amino acids long. V shed 3 bases and J 2 bases; nucleotides not matched to a gene: 3. Per the germline V gene, CDR1 is SGDLS and CDR2 is YYNGEE. Here the CDR3 DNA reads TGTGCCAGCAGCGGGCGACAGGGGGCCTACGAGCAGTACTTC. It encodes CASSGRQGAYEQYF.

The chain is built from TRBV6-2 or TRBV6-3 and TRBJ2-7; D is possibly TRBD1 (5 bases). The V and J ends lost 5 bases and 3 bases respectively, with 14 bases between them. This CDR3 contains 14 residues. CDR1 is MNHEY, CDR2 SVGEGT, per germline. The CDR3 reads CASSPGDSLYEQYF. The CDR3 region has the DNA TGTGCCAGCAGTCCCGGAGACAGCCTCTACGAGCAGTACTTC.

The chain recombines TRBV7-8 with TRBJ1-3, with D perhaps TRBD1 (6 bases). The CDR3 is 17 residues long. Germline V gene lookup returns CDR1 SGHVS and CDR2 FQNEAQ. Deletions cut 5 bases from V and 0 bases from J, with 17 bases between. The CDR3 DNA sequence: TGTGCCAGCAGCCCCCAGCGGGAGGGGGGCTCTGGAAACACCATATATTTT. This sequence encodes CASSPQREGGSGNTIYF.

The rearrangement uses TRBV13 and TRBJ2-5; 8 bases align to TRBD2. This CDR3 spans 13 amino acids. Germline V gives CDR1 PRHDT, CDR2 FYEKMQ (reference sequence). The V and J ends lost 7 bases and 2 bases, in that order; junction bases with no gene match: 3. The CDR3 coding sequence is TGTGCCAGCACCACTAGCGGACAAGAGACCCAGTACTTC. Amino acid sequence: CASTTSGQETQYF.

The rearrangement links TRBV10-3 to TRBJ1-1, with 9 bases matching TRBD1. This CDR3 has 14 residues. Trimming took 6 bases from V and 0 from J; bases not matched to a gene: 2. Germline lookup yields CDR1 ENHRY and CDR2 SYGVKD. The DNA for the CDR3 is TGTGCCATCAGGGGACAGGGCGTGAACACTGAAGCTTTCTTT. Encoded protein: CAIRGQGVNTEAFF.

This sequence joins TRBV27 and TRBJ1-5; 7 bases align to TRBD1. Germline values: CDR1 MNHEY, CDR2 SMNVEV (reference sequence). Trimming at V came to 4 bases and at J to 5 bases, leaving 5 bases not matched to a gene. The CDR3 totals 14 residues. The CDR3 nucleotides read TGTGCCAGCAGTTACAGGGGACAACATCAGCCCCAGCATTTT. Protein product: CASSYRGQHQPQHF.

This sequence joins TRBV11-3 and TRBJ2-5; 15 bases match TRBD2. There are 18 residues in the CDR3. The germline V gene has CDR1 SGHNT and CDR2 YENEEA. Trimming at V came to 1 base and at J to 4 bases, leaving 7 bases not matched to a gene. CDR3 nucleotides: TGTGCCAGCAGCTTAGTTTCGGGACTAGCGGGAGGTGGAGAGACCCAGTACTTC. This sequence encodes CASSLVSGLAGGGETQYF.

The rearrangement links TRBV10-2 to TRBJ2-7; D is ambiguous. Germline V gives CDR1 WSHSY, CDR2 SAAADI. This CDR3 is built from 13 residues. V lost 4 bases and J lost 4, with 11 bases in between. CDR3 loop: CASSVEPLYEQYF. The CDR3 region has the DNA TGCGCCAGCAGTGTAGAACCCTTGTACGAGCAGTACTTC.

This clone was seen once. V usage is TRBV11-3 and J usage is TRBJ1-3, with D hard to call. The V and J ends lost 2 bases and 0 bases respectively, with 5 bases between them. The CDR3 has 14 residues. Germline CDR1 SGHNT, CDR2 YENEEA. The CDR3 spells CASSLSISGNTIYF. CDR3 nucleotide sequence: TGTGCCAGCAGCTTATCCATCTCTGGAAACACCATATATTTT.

The V call is TRBV6-5, the J call TRBJ1-3; D not resolved. The germline V and J ends were trimmed by 7 bases and 0 bases, with 10 bases remaining between them. CDR1 and CDR2 from the germline V gene are MNHEY and SVGAGI. This CDR3 spans 14 amino acids. CDR3 amino acids: CASKQQSSGNTIYF. The CDR3 DNA is TGTGCCAGCAAGCAACAGAGCTCTGGAAACACCATATATTTT.

The chain recombines TRBV19 with TRBJ2-7; D is possibly TRBD1 (5 bases). This CDR3 spans 13 amino acids. The germline V gene encodes CDR1 LNHDA and CDR2 SQIVND (reference sequence). Trimming took off 5 bases at V and 2 bases at J, with 10 bases between the two ends. The chain's CDR3 is CASSADITYEQYF. The CDR3 DNA follows: TGTGCCAGTAGTGCGGACATCACCTACGAGCAGTACTTC.

The genes are TRBV2 and TRBJ1-2; 11 positions agree with TRBD1. This CDR3 is 13 amino acids long. CDR1 SNHLY and CDR2 FYNNEI come from the germline V gene. V gave up 8 bases and J gave up 3 bases; unmatched junction bases: 2. The CDR3 sequence: CASGTGGDYGYTF. In nucleotides, the CDR3 is TGTGCCAGCGGGACAGGGGGAGACTATGGCTACACCTTC. The entire variable domain, with the rest obtained from reference TRBV2 and TRBJ1-2, is as follows: EPEVTQTPSHQVTQMGQEVILRCVPISNHLYFYWYRQILGQKVEFLVSFYNNEISEKSEIFDDQFSVERPDGSNFTLKIRSTKLEDSAMYFCASGTGGDYGYTFGSGTRLTVV.